The T cell receptor beta chain under discussion was sequenced for a study of quantifying T cell responses using KT2 cells. Study overall: TCR alpha and beta constant-region primers primed reverse transcription of RNA.

Each cDNA got a UMI-containing oligo ligated at its 3' end. First-round PCR used 4 to 5 cycles and beta primers RC1.1 and RC1.2 covering TRBC1 and TRBC2. TCRdb reprocessed the UMI-ligation and nested PCR reads with MiXCR, giving one entry per CDR3 protein. The sample includes over 55,000 distinct CDR3 sequences, roughly an eighth of them seen just once. The CDR3 runs 14 residues. The ends were cut back, 4 bases at V and 5 bases at J, with 11 bases in the middle. Germline CDR1 reads SGHVS; CDR2 reads FNYEAQ. This clonotype was observed a few times. Sequenced: PBMCs spiked with cells of the T cell clone KT2. The rearrangement joins TRBV7-6 to TRBJ2-2; D call uncertain. The sequence was obtained from a human donor. CDR3 DNA sequence: TGTGCCAGCAGCTCCCGGCATGCGACCGGGGAGCTGTTTTTT. Amino acid sequence: CASSSRHATGELFF.